The entry below gives a single T cell receptor beta chain sequence along with its context. Deletions cut 0 bases from V and 7 bases from J, with 13 bases between. Germline V gene lookup returns CDR1 SGHRS and CDR2 YFSETQ. The CDR3 is made up of 14 amino acids. This specimen belongs to a study of shared clonotypes between healthy human individuals. Libraries were prepared by immunoSEQ multiplex PCR; TCRdb keeps only in-frame clonotypes and omits some of them. The table includes some 1 million clones, about three quarters detected once. This TCR derives from a man younger than 30 in good health. J is TRBJ1-2 and V is TRBV5-1; D uncertain. Sequencing was carried out using memory CD4+ T cells sorted from blood. Subset specified: CD45RA-negative fraction. CDR3 sequence (DNA): TGCGCCAGCAGCTTGGCCTTGGGTACCGGTGGCTACACCTTC. Protein sequence: CASSLALGTGGYTF.